The TCR beta chain under discussion was sequenced for a study of shared clonotypes between healthy human individuals. Study-wide context: Donors, aged 18 to 49, were a couple of women and three men.

There were no recent acute infections or vaccinations among the donors, who were healthy HIV-negative adults. Assay: immunoSEQ multiplex PCR; the TCRdb copy retains only in-frame clones and omits some. The table has approximately 320,000 clones, 87% seen once. Germline CDR1 and CDR2: PRHDT and FYEKMQ (reference sequence). The CDR3 is 18 residues long. V dropped 5 bases and J dropped 6 bases, with 25 bases sitting between them. The clonotype was recovered from a man younger than 35 in good health. The chain joins TRBV13 to TRBJ2-2, with D possibly called TRBD1 or TRBD2 (6 bases each). Sequenced material: memory CD8+ T cells sorted from blood. Documented subset: CD45RO+ cells pooled with CCR7-negative TemRA cells. CDR3 in DNA: TGTGCCAGCAGCCCTTCCCTGACGGGGGCCCCACTATCCGGGGAGCTGTTTTTT. Its protein product is CASSPSLTGAPLSGELFF.